Listed below are T cell receptor beta chains from one sample, sequenced in a study of T cells in Graves' hyperthyroidism and ophthalmopathy. TCRdb re-called the multiplex PCR reads with MiXCR, one entry per CDR3 protein. The sample includes 350,000 to 400,000 distinct CDR3 sequences, just under 15% of them seen just once. The sequenced sample consisted of blood. The receptor source for this set is a woman in her twenties or thirties with Graves' hyperthyroidism. Each CDR3 is given with its conserved first and last residue. The D gene is left open where the match is weak. The size entry is marked missing in some rows and otherwise reads once, few, many or a size class.

CDR3 length,V gene,J gene,D gene,clone size,CDR3 DNA,CDR3 protein
15,TRBV20-1,TRBJ2-7,-,many,TGCAGTGCTAGAGCCCAGGACAGTGCATCCTACGAGCAGTACTTC,CSARAQDSASYEQYF
20,TRBV9,TRBJ1-1,-,many,TGTGCCAGCAGCGTAGCTACAGAGATTAGGCCAGGGGCAACTCACACTGAAGCTTTCTTT,CASSVATEIRPGATHTEAFF
14,TRBV11-2,TRBJ1-5,-,many,TGTGCCAGCAGCTCCGGACGGGCCGGGCAGCCCCAGCATTTT,CASSSGRAGQPQHF
15,TRBV5-1,TRBJ2-3,-,few,TGCGCCAGCAGCCATGTAGGGGACATCACAGATACGCAGTATTTT,CASSHVGDITDTQYF
14,TRBV14,TRBJ1-2,-,many,TGTGCCAGCAGCCCAGCCGGGGGCAACTATGGCTACACCTTC,CASSPAGGNYGYTF
14,TRBV10-1,TRBJ2-2,-,-,TGCGCCAGCCGCCGGGACATAGACACCGGGGAGCTGTTTTTT,CASRRDIDTGELFF
15,TRBV28,TRBJ1-4,-,few,TGTGCCACCAGGCCCGGGGGGGCAACTAATGAAAAACTGTTTTTT,CATRPGGATNEKLFF
16,TRBV15,TRBJ2-5,TRBD2,many,TGTGCCACCAGCAGATGGGGTGGGGGAGGGGAAGAGACCCAGTACTTC,CATSRWGGGGEETQYF
13,TRBV3-1,TRBJ2-1,TRBD1,few,TGTGCCAGCAGCCAAGTACGGACAGGGGTCCCGTTCTTC,CASSQVRTGVPFF
15,TRBV5-8,TRBJ2-1,-,many,TGTGCCAGCAGCTTCAGCGTAATGGCTTACAATGAGCAGTTCTTC,CASSFSVMAYNEQFF
13,TRBV20-1,TRBJ1-5,-,few,TGCAGTGCCCCCCAGGGGAGCAATCAGCCCCAGCATTTT,CSAPQGSNQPQHF
15,TRBV6-4,TRBJ2-7,TRBD2,few,TGTGCCAGCAGCCTAACGAGGACTAGCGTATACGAGCAGTACTTC,CASSLTRTSVYEQYF
14,TRBV29-1,TRBJ1-4,TRBD1,-,TGCAGCGTTGGGGGGGGACAGGGCGATGAAAAACTGTTTTTT,CSVGGGQGDEKLFF
15,TRBV6-1,TRBJ2-5,-,many,TGTGCCAGCACCTTATGGGGCGATACCCAAGAGACCCAGTACTTC,CASTLWGDTQETQYF
15,TRBV19,TRBJ2-7,TRBD2,few,TGTGCCAGTAGTACTGAGGCTAGCGGGATTCACGAGCAGTACTTC,CASSTEASGIHEQYF
16,TRBV4-1,TRBJ2-1,TRBD2,-,TGCGCCAGCAGCCAAGCCGGGACTAGCGGGCCCCGGGGGCAGTTCTTC,CASSQAGTSGPRGQFF
17,TRBV18,TRBJ2-1,-,many,TGTGCCAGCTCACCTTCCTCACGGGCAGGGGCCTACAATGAGCAGTTCTTC,CASSPSSRAGAYNEQFF
16,TRBV7-9,TRBJ1-2,TRBD1,-,TGTGCCAGCAGGCTTCTGACAGGGGGATTCCCCTATGGCTACGCCTTC,CASRLLTGGFPYGYAF
16,TRBV29-1,TRBJ2-3,TRBD2,few,TGCAGCGTTGACGGAATAGCGGGAGGAAGCACAGATACGCAGTATTTT,CSVDGIAGGSTDTQYF
12,TRBV20-1,TRBJ1-6,-,-,TGCAGTGCTACCAGACAGAATTCACCCCTCCACTTT,CSATRQNSPLHF
15,TRBV28,TRBJ1-3,TRBD1,-,TGTGCCAGCAGTTCCCCGGGACAGGGGGGAAACACCATATATTTT,CASSSPGQGGNTIYF
16,TRBV28,TRBJ2-1,-,many,TGTGCCAGCAGTGCACAGGGACCCCTCGCCTACAATGAGCAGTTCTTC,CASSAQGPLAYNEQFF
16,TRBV9,TRBJ2-7,TRBD2,-,TGTGCCAGCAGCGTAGATGAGACTAGCTCATCCTACGAGCAGTACTTC,CASSVDETSSSYEQYF
12,TRBV3-1,TRBJ2-1,-,many,TGTGCCAGCAGCCAAGTTCCCAATGAGCAGTTCTTC,CASSQVPNEQFF
14,TRBV18,TRBJ1-2,TRBD1,-,TGTGCCAGCTCACCTAGCGGACAGGTCTATGGCTACACCTTC,CASSPSGQVYGYTF
13,TRBV2,TRBJ2-1,-,few,TGTGCCAGCAGAATACTTGGTGGCGTTGAGCAGTTCTTC,CASRILGGVEQFF
12,TRBV6-2/TRBV6-3,TRBJ2-1,-,many,TGTGCCAGCAGTTGGCAGGGAAATGAGCAGTTCTTC,CASSWQGNEQFF
18,TRBV14,TRBJ2-2,-,few,TGTGCCAGCAGCCTTTCTACACCTAGCCCTTTGAACACCGGGGAGCTGTTTTTT,CASSLSTPSPLNTGELFF
12,TRBV11-2,TRBJ1-1,-,many,TGTGCCAGCAGTAAGCTGAGCACTGAAGCTTTCTTT,CASSKLSTEAFF
16,TRBV28,TRBJ1-1,-,many,TGTGCCAGCCGGGGTCAAATGTTCAACCCGGACACTGAAGCTTTCTTT,CASRGQMFNPDTEAFF
17,TRBV2,TRBJ2-4,TRBD2,many,TGTGCCAGCAGTGAAGCGTATTGGACTAGCGGGGTAAACATTCAGTACTTC,CASSEAYWTSGVNIQYF
14,TRBV7-9,TRBJ2-2,-,-,TGTGCCAGCAGCTACCTACCAAACACCGGGGAGCTGTTTTTT,CASSYLPNTGELFF
13,TRBV27,TRBJ1-2,-,few,TGTGCCAGCAGTTTCCGAGACAGACGAGGCTACACCTTC,CASSFRDRRGYTF
17,TRBV5-1,TRBJ2-2,-,-,TGCGCCAGCAGCGATGACATCACGGGCGCTTTTATCGGGGAGCTGTTTTTT,CASSDDITGAFIGELFF
13,TRBV18,TRBJ2-7,-,-,TGTGCCAGCTCACCGAAGGACCGCTACGAGCAGTACTTC,CASSPKDRYEQYF
13,TRBV5-1,TRBJ2-7,TRBD2,many,TGCGCCAGCAGCTTGGATAGCGGGCTTGAGCAGTACTTC,CASSLDSGLEQYF
16,TRBV4-1,TRBJ2-7,-,many,TGCGCCAGCAGACCCTCTTCTGCGCCCGACCCCTACGAGCAGTACTTC,CASRPSSAPDPYEQYF
16,TRBV5-1,TRBJ2-3,-,-,TGCGCCAGCAGCTTTGGGGGGCCCATCAGCACAGATACGCAGTATTTT,CASSFGGPISTDTQYF
11,TRBV28,TRBJ2-7,-,many,TGTGCCAGCAGTCTTTTTGACGAGCAGTACTTC,CASSLFDEQYF
19,TRBV11-2,TRBJ2-1,TRBD2,many,TGTGCCAGCAGCTTAAGGTTCGGGGGCGGACTAGCGGGAGTCGATGAGCAGTTCTTC,CASSLRFGGGLAGVDEQFF
16,TRBV27,TRBJ2-1,-,many,TGTGCCAGCTATCCCACTGGACAGAGCGGTTACAATGAGCAGTTCTTC,CASYPTGQSGYNEQFF
14,TRBV2,TRBJ2-3,-,few,TGTGCCAGCAGGTCTAGAGGGCTCACAGATACGCAGTATTTT,CASRSRGLTDTQYF